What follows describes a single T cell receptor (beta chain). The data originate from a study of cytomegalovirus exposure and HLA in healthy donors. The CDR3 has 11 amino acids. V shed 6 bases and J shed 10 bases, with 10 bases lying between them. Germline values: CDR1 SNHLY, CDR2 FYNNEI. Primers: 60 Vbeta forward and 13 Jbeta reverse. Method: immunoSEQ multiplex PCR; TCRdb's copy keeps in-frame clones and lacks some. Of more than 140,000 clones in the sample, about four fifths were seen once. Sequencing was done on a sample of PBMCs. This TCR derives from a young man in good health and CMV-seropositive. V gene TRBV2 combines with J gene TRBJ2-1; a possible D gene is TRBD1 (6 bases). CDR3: CASRGAQEQFF. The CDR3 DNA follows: TGTGCCAGCAGGGGGGCTCAGGAGCAGTTCTTC.